The 19 T cell receptor beta chains below all came from one sample that was sequenced in a study of blood T cell repertoires in COVID-19. Using immunoSEQ multiplex PCR, the repertoire was profiled, and TCRdb retains in-frame clones only, with some absent. The data show about 95,000 clones, less than 85% seen once. The specimen sequenced was peripheral blood. These receptors all come from a human donor in a cohort sampled during active COVID-19.

Here the CDR3 DNA reads TGCGCCAGCCGGTGGGTTGTTGGGGAGCCGCCAGAGACCCAGTACTTC. Protein product: CASRWVVGEPPETQYF. This rearrangement joins TRBV5-1 to TRBJ2-5; possible D gene TRBD2, 5 bases. The CDR3 contains 16 residues. The germline V gene encodes CDR1 SGHRS and CDR2 YFSETQ. Trimming left V 7 bases short and J 4 bases short, with 23 bases between.

The V gene is TRBV6-5, the J gene TRBJ1-1, with D unresolved. Trimming left V 7 bases short and J 7 bases short, with 16 bases between. In germline, CDR1 is MNHEY, CDR2 SVGAGI. The CDR3 extends over 13 amino acids. The CDR3 is CASTKNQAYEAFF. CDR3 in DNA: TGTGCCAGCACTAAAAATCAGGCATATGAAGCTTTCTTT.

The chain employs TRBV11-2 and TRBJ2-1, with 10 bases identical to TRBD2. Losses at the gene ends were 1 base for V and 4 bases for J; bases not matched to a gene: 7. CDR1 and CDR2 from the germline V gene are SGHAT and FQNNGV. There are 17 residues in the CDR3. The CDR3 here is CASSLVLTSGRYNEQFF. CDR3 coding DNA: TGTGCCAGCAGCTTAGTATTGACTAGCGGGCGGTACAATGAGCAGTTCTTC. The full variable domain, its missing parts supplied by reference TRBV11-2 and TRBJ2-1, is EAGVAQSPRYKIIEKRQSVAFWCNPISGHATLYWYQQILGQGPKLLIQFQNNGVVDDSQLPKDRFSAERLKGVDSTLKIQPAKLEDSAVYLCASSLVLTSGRYNEQFFGPGTRLTVL.

The chain links TRBV28 to TRBJ2-5; 8 positions match TRBD1. The ends lost 2 bases at V and 1 base at J; junction bases unmatched: 6. The CDR3 contains 16 residues. Germline lookup yields CDR1 MDHEN and CDR2 SYDVKM. The CDR3 nucleotides read TGTGCCAGCAGTTTAGGTTGGACAGGGCGCCAAGAGACCCAGTACTTC. Its protein product is CASSLGWTGRQETQYF.

The genes are TRBV6-5 and TRBJ2-3; 9 bases match TRBD1. The V gene's germline CDR1 is MNHEY and CDR2 SVGAGI. The CDR3 is 15 residues long. Trimming took 7 bases from V and 1 from J; bases not matched to a gene: 6. The CDR3, as DNA: TGTGCCAGCAAGGACAGGGGTTGGGGCACAGATACGCAGTATTTT. Its protein product is CASKDRGWGTDTQYF.

This clone has a handful of counts. This chain connects TRBV18 to TRBJ1-1; D is unresolved. Germline-derived CDR1 and CDR2 are KGHSH and LQKENI. The V end lost 5 bases, the J end lost 0 bases, and 7 bases lay between the germline ends. The CDR3 length is 13 residues. CDR3 residues: CASSTVMNTEAFF. The CDR3 DNA sequence: TGTGCCAGCTCAACAGTGATGAACACTGAAGCTTTCTTT.

The chain carries TRBV18 and TRBJ2-1, with 9 nucleotides matching TRBD2. The CDR3 loop spans 18 amino acids. Germline V gene data show CDR1 as KGHSH and CDR2 as LQKENI. V was pared by 5 bases and J by 0 bases, with 11 bases of the junction left unmatched. CDR3 residues: CASSKGASGASSYNEQFF. CDR3 sequence (DNA): TGTGCCAGCTCAAAGGGTGCTAGCGGGGCGAGCTCCTACAATGAGCAGTTCTTC.

The chain has TRBV9 and TRBJ2-7; TRBD2 agrees at 10 bases. This CDR3 is 15 amino acids long. V dropped 3 bases and J dropped 3; count of bases not matched to a gene: 6. Germline lookup yields CDR1 SGDLS and CDR2 YYNGEE. The CDR3 loop is CASSEGLAFNYEQYF. The CDR3 DNA follows: TGTGCCAGCAGCGAGGGACTAGCGTTTAACTACGAGCAGTACTTC.

The rearrangement joins TRBV21-1 to TRBJ2-1; the table's D call, TRBD2, has no DNA check behind it. TRBV21-1 is given as a pseudogene. There are 16 residues in the CDR3. The CDR3 protein is CASSKASTRPRWEQFF. The CDR3 region has the DNA TGTGCCAGCAGCAAAGCCTCGACTCGTCCCCGATGGGAGCAGTTCTTC.

This clone is a singleton in its sample. J is TRBJ2-6 and V is TRBV10-3; perhaps TRBD1 as D (6 bases). V lost 6 bases to trimming and J lost 0 bases, with 6 bases between them. In germline, CDR1 is ENHRY, CDR2 SYGVKD. The CDR3 spans 14 residues. CDR3 loop: CAIRDSSGANVLTF. CDR3 sequence (DNA): TGTGCCATCAGGGACAGCTCTGGGGCCAACGTCCTGACTTTC.

The CDR3 nucleotides are TGTGCCAGCAGTTCCACAGGCCCCGGCTACACCTTC. Protein product: CASSSTGPGYTF. The chain employs TRBV6-9 and TRBJ1-2, with D perhaps matching TRBD1 (5 bases). Germline V gives CDR1 MNHGY, CDR2 SVAAGI. CDR3 size: 12 residues. Trimming took 4 bases from V and 8 from J, leaving 11 bases between them.

This sequence joins TRBV28 and TRBJ2-7, with D unclear. Between the trimmed V and J ends, which lost 3 bases and 4 bases, there was a span of 10 bases. Per the germline V gene, CDR1 is MDHEN and CDR2 is SYDVKM. This CDR3 comprises 13 residues. The CDR3 DNA reads as TGTGCCAGCAGTTTGGCACAGCCATACGAGCAGTACTTC. Translation: CASSLAQPYEQYF. The full variable domain, rest sourced from reference TRBV28 and TRBJ2-7, is DVKVTQSSRYLVKRTGEKVFLECVQDMDHENMFWYRQDPGLGLRLIYFSYDVKMKEKGDIPEGYSVSREKKERFSLILESASTNQTSMYLCASSLAQPYEQYFGPGTRLTVT.

The chain employs TRBV2 and TRBJ2-7; D remains unclear. The CDR3 covers 13 residues. V was clipped by 7 bases and J by 2 bases, with 12 bases between them. Germline V lookup: CDR1 SNHLY, CDR2 FYNNEI. The CDR3 nucleotides are TGTGCCAGCAAGATTGAACTTCCCTACGAGCAGTACTTC. This codes for CASKIELPYEQYF.

The rearrangement joins TRBV3-1 (or the pseudogene TRBV3-2) to TRBJ2-1; D possibly corresponds to TRBD2 (5 bases). V lost 3 bases to trimming and J lost 11 bases, with 8 bases between them. The CDR3 runs 11 residues. Germline assignment: CDR1 LGHDT and CDR2 YNNKEL (reference sequence). The CDR3 nucleotides are TGTGCCAGCAGCCACCGGGGAAAGCAGTTCTTC. Translation gives CASSHRGKQFF.

The V gene is TRBV12-3 or TRBV12-4, the J gene TRBJ1-6; unclear D gene. The germline V and J ends were trimmed by 2 bases and 8 bases, with 7 bases remaining between them. The CDR3 has 13 residues. The DNA for the CDR3 is TGTGCCAGCAGTTTAACCCGGGATTCACCCCTCCACTTT. It translates to CASSLTRDSPLHF.

V gene TRBV6-2 or TRBV6-3 combines with J gene TRBJ2-7; 7 bases are a match to TRBD1. The trim removed 2 bases at V and 0 bases at J, leaving 7 bases unmatched. The CDR3 spans 16 residues. Germline CDR1 MNHEY, CDR2 SVGEGT. The CDR3, as DNA: TGTGCCAGCAGTTACCGTGGGACAGCCAGCTCCTACGAGCAGTACTTC. Amino acid sequence: CASSYRGTASSYEQYF.

V gene TRBV4-3 combines with J gene TRBJ2-4, with 15 bases matching TRBD2. The CDR3 is 19 amino acids. The junction had 7 bases not matched to a gene; V was cut back by 2 bases and J by 2 bases. Germline V gene data show CDR1 as LGHNA and CDR2 as YSLEER. Here the CDR3 DNA reads TGCGCCAGCAGCCAAAGGACTAGCGGGGGGGCCTTATCCAAAAACATTCAGTACTTC. This sequence encodes CASSQRTSGGALSKNIQYF.

The CDR3 region is CASSLISGAHPYNEQFF. The CDR3 DNA sequence: TGTGCCAGCAGCTTAATCAGCGGGGCACACCCCTACAATGAGCAGTTCTTC. The V gene is TRBV7-3, the J gene TRBJ2-1; 7 bases line up with TRBD2. Germline CDR1 is SGHTA and CDR2 is FQGTGA. This CDR3 is built from 17 residues. The V segment lost 1 base and the J segment 2 bases; nucleotides outside the gene matches: 8.

The chain couples TRBV20-1 to TRBJ2-5; 16 nucleotides match TRBD2. CDR1 and CDR2 (germline): DFQATT, SNEGSKA (reference sequence). The CDR3 is 15 residues long. The trim removed 3 bases at V and 5 bases at J, leaving 3 bases unmatched. CDR3 nucleotides: TGCAGTGCTAGTTTGGGACTAGCGGGAGGGGAGACCCAGTACTTC. Translation gives CSASLGLAGGETQYF.